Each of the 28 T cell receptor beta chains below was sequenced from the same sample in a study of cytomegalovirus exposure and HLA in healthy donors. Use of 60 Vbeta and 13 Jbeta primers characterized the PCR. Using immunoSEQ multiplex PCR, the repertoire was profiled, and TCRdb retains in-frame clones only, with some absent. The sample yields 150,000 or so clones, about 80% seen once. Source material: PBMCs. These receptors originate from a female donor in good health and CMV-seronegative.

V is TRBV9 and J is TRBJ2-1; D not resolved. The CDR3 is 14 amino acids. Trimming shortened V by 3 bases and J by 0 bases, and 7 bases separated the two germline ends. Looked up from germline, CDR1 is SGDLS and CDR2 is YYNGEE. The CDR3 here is CASSAHNSYNEQFF. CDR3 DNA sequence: TGTGCCAGCAGCGCCCACAACTCCTACAATGAGCAGTTCTTC.

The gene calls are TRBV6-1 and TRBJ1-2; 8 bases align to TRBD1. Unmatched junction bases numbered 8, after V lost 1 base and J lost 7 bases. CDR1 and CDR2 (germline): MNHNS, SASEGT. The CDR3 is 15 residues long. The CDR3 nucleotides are TGTGCCAGCAGTGAAGGGTGGCAGGGGGCGGTTGGCTACACCTTC. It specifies CASSEGWQGAVGYTF.

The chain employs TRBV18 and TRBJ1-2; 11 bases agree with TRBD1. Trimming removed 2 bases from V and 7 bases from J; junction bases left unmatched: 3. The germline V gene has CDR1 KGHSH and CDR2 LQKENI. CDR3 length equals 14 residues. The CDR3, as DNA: TGTGCCAGCTCACCAGGACAGGGGGCCTTTGGCTACACCTTC. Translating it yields CASSPGQGAFGYTF.

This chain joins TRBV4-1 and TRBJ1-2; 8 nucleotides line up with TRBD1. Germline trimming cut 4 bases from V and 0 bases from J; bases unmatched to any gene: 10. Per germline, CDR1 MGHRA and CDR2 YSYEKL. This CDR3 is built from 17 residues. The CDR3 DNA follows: TGCGCCAGCAGCCGACAAGGACAGGGAACAACTAACTATGGCTACACCTTC. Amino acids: CASSRQGQGTTNYGYTF.

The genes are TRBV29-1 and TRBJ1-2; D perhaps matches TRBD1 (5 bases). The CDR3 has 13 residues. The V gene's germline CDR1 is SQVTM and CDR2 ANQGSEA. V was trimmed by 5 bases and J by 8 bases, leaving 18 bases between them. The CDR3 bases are TGCAGCGTTTTGGGGCGGGGAGGCGGGGGCTACACCTTC. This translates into CSVLGRGGGGYTF.

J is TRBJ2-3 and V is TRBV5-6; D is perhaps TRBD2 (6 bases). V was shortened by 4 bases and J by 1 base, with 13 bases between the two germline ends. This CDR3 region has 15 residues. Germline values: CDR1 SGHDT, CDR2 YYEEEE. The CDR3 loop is CASSIFGGGTDTQYF. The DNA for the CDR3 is TGTGCCAGCAGCATCTTCGGCGGGGGCACAGATACGCAGTATTTT. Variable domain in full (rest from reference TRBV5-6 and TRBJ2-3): DAGVTQSPTHLIKTRGQQVTLRCSPKSGHDTVSWYQQALGQGPQFIFQYYEEEERQRGNFPDRFSGHQFPNYSSELNVNALLLGDSALYLCASSIFGGGTDTQYFGPGTRLTVL.

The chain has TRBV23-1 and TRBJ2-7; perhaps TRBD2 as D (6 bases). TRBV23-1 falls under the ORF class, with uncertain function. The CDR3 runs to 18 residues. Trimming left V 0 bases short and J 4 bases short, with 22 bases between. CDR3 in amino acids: CASSQSRRAGHFQYEQYF. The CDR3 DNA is TGCGCCAGCAGTCAATCACGGAGGGCAGGGCACTTTCAATACGAGCAGTACTTC.

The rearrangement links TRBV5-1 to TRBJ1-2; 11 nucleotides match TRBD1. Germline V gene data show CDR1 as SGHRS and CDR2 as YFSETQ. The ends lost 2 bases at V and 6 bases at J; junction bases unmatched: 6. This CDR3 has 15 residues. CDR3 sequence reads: CASSFLDRGQDGYTF. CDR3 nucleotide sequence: TGCGCCAGCAGCTTCCTGGACAGGGGGCAAGATGGCTACACCTTC.

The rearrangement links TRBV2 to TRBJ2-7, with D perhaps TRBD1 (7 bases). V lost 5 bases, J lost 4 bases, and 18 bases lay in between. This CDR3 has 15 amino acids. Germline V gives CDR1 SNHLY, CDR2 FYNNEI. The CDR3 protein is CASSPRGPTGYEQYF. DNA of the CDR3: TGTGCCAGCAGTCCCCGGGGGCCGACAGGGTACGAGCAGTACTTC.

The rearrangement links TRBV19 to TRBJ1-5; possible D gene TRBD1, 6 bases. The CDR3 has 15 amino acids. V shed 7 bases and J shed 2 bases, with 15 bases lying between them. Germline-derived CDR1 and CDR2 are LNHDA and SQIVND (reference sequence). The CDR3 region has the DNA TGTGCCAGTATTGTCCGGGGGGCCGGCAATCAGCCCCAGCATTTT. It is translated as CASIVRGAGNQPQHF.

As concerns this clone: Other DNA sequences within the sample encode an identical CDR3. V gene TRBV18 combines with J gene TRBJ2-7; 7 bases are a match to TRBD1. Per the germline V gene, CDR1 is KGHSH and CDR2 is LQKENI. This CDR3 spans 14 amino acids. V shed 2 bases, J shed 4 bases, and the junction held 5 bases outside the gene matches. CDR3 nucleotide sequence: TGTGCCAGCTCACCAGGGACAGAGCCTTACGAGCAGTACTTC. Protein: CASSPGTEPYEQYF.

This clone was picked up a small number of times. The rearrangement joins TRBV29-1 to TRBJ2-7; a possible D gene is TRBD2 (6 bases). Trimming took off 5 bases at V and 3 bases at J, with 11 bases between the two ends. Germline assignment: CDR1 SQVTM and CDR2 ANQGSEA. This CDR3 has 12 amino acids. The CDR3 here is CSVSLASYEQYF. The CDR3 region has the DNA TGCAGCGTTAGTCTAGCGAGCTACGAGCAGTACTTC.

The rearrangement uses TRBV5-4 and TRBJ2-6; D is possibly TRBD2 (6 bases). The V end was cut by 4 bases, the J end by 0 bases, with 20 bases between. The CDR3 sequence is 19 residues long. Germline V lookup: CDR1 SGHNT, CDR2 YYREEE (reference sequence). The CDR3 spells CASSADGRGRYSGANVLTF. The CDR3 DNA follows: TGTGCCAGCAGCGCCGATGGGCGGGGCCGTTACTCTGGGGCCAACGTCCTGACTTTC.

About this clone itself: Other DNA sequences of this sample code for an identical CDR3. CDR3 loop: CASSIGTRGTNTEAFF. The CDR3 DNA reads as TGTGCCAGTAGTATAGGGACCAGGGGCACGAACACTGAAGCTTTCTTT. The V and J genes are TRBV19 and TRBJ1-1; perhaps TRBD1 as D (6 bases). V was clipped by 1 base and J by 1 base, with 13 bases between them. The germline CDR1 and CDR2 sequences are LNHDA and SQIVND (reference sequence). The CDR3 has 16 residues.

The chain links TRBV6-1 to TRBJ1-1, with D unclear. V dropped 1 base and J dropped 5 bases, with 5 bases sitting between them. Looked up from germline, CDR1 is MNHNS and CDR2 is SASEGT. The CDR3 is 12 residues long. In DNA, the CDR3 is TGTGCCAGCAGTGAAGTGAGTACTGAAGCTTTCTTT. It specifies CASSEVSTEAFF.

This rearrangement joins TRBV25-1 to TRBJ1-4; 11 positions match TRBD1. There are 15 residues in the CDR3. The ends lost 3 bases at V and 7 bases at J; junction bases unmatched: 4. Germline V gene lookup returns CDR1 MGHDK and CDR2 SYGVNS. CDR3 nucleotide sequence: TGTGCCAGCAGTGACCCTGGGACAGGGGGTGAAAAACTGTTTTTT. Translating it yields CASSDPGTGGEKLFF.

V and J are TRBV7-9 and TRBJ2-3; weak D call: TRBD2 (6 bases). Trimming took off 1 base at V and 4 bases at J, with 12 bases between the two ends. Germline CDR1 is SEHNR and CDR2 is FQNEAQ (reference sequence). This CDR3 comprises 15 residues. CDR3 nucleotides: TGTGCCAGCAGCTTAGGAGGAGGGTTTGCAGATACGCAGTATTTT. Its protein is CASSLGGGFADTQYF.

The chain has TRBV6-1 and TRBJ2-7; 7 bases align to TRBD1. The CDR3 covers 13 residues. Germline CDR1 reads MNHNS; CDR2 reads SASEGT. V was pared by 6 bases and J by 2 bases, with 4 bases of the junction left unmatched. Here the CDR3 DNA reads TGTGCCAGCAGGTATACAGGGGCCTACGAGCAGTACTTC. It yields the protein CASRYTGAYEQYF.

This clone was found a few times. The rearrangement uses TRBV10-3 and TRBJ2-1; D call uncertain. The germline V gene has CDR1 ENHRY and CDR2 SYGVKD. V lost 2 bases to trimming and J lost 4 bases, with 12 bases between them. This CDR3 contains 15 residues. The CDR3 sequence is CAISETGDIYNEQFF. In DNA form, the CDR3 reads TGTGCCATCAGTGAGACTGGTGACATTTACAATGAGCAGTTCTTC.

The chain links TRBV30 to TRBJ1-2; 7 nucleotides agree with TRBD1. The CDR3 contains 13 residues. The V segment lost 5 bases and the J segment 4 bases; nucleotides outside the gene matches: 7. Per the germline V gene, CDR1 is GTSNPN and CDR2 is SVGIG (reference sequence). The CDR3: CAWQADRFYGYTF. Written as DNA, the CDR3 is TGTGCCTGGCAAGCGGACAGGTTCTATGGCTACACCTTC. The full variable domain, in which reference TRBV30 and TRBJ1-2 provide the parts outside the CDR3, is SQTIHQWPATLVQPVGSPLSLECTVEGTSNPNLYWYRQAAGRGLQLLFYSVGIGQISSEVPQNLSASRPQDRQFILSSKKLLLSDSGFYLCAWQADRFYGYTFGSGTRLTVV.

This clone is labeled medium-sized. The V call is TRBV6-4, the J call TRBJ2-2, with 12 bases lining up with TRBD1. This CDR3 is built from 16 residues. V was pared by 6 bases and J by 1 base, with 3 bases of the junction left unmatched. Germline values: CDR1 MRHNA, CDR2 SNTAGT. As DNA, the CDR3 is TGTGCCAGCAGGGGGACAGGGGGCGAGAACACCGGGGAGCTGTTTTTT. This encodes CASRGTGGENTGELFF.

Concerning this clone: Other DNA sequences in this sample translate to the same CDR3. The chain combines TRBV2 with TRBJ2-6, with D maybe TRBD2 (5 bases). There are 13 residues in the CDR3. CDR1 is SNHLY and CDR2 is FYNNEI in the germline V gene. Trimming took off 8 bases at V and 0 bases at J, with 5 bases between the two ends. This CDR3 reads CASRDSGANVLTF. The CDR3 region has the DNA TGTGCCAGCCGGGACTCTGGGGCCAACGTCCTGACTTTC.

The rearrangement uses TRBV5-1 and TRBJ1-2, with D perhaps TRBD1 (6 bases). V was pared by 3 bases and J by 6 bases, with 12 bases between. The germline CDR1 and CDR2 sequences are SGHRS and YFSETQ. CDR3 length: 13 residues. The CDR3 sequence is CASSSQGQHGYTF. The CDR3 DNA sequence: TGCGCCAGCAGCTCCCAGGGGCAACATGGCTACACCTTC.

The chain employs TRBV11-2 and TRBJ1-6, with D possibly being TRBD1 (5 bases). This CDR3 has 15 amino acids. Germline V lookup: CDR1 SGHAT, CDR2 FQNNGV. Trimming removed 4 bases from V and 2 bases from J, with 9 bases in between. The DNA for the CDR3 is TGTGCCAGCAGCTCAGAGACAGCCTATAATTCACCCCTCCACTTT. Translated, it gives CASSSETAYNSPLHF.

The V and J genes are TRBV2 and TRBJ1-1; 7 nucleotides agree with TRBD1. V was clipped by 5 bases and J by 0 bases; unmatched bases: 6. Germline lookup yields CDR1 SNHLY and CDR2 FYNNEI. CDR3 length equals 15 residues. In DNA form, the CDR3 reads TGTGCCAGCAGTTTTCCGGGACAGTTGAACACTGAAGCTTTCTTT. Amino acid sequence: CASSFPGQLNTEAFF. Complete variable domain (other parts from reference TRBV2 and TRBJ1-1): EPEVTQTPSHQVTQMGQEVILRCVPISNHLYFYWYRQILGQKVEFLVSFYNNEISEKSEIFDDQFSVERPDGSNFTLKIRSTKLEDSAMYFCASSFPGQLNTEAFFGQGTRLTVV.

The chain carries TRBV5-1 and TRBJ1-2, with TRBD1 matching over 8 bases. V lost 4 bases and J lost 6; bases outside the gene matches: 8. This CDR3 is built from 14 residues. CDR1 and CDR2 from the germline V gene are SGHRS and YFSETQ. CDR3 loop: CASSPLAGGHGYTF. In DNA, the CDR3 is TGCGCCAGCAGCCCCTTGGCAGGGGGCCATGGCTACACCTTC.

CDR3 sequence: CASSVDGRASYEQYF. The CDR3 DNA follows: TGTGCCAGCAGCGTAGACGGGAGGGCCTCCTACGAGCAGTACTTC. The chain is built from TRBV9 and TRBJ2-5; 8 positions agree with TRBD2. The last part of the DNA fits TRBJ2-7 better; the J call may be wrong. The CDR3 consists of 15 residues. The germline CDR1 and CDR2 sequences are SGDLS and YYNGEE.

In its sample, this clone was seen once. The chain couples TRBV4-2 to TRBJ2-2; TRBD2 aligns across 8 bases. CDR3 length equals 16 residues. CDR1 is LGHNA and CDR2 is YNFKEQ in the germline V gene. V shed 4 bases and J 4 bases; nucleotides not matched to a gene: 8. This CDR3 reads CASSPTGGLGTGELFF. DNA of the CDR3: TGTGCCAGCAGCCCTACGGGGGGGCTGGGCACCGGGGAGCTGTTTTTT.